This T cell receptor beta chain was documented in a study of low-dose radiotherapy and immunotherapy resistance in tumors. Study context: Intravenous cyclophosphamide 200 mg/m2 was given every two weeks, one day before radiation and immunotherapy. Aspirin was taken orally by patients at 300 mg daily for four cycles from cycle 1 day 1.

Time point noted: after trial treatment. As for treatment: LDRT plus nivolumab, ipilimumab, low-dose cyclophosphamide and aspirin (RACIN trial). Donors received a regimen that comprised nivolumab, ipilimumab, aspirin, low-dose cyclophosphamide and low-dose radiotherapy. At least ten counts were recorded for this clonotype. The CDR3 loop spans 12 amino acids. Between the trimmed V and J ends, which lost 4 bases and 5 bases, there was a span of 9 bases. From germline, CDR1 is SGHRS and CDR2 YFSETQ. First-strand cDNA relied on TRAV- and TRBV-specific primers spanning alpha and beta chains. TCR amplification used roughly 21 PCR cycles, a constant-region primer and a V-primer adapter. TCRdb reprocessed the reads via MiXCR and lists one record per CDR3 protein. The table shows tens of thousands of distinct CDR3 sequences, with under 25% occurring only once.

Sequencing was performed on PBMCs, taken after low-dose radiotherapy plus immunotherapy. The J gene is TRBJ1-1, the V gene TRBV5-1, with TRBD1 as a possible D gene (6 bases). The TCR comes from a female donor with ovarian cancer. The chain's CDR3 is CASSQGSTEAFF. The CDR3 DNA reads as TGCGCCAGCAGCCAGGGGAGTACTGAAGCTTTCTTT.